This T cell receptor beta chain came from a study of OX40 agonist ivuxolimab in advanced cancers. Background on the study: Every 2 weeks, patients got intravenous ivuxolimab at one of six dose levels (0.01-10 mg/kg). Study findings and constraints: The study found among the lowest clonal expansion in partial responders at 0.1-3.0 mg/kg.

In its sample, this clone was seen once. Its antigen is still unknown. The CDR3 sequence is 14 residues long. CDR1 and CDR2 from the germline V gene are LNHNV and YYDKDF (reference sequence). V lost 1 base and J lost 7, with 14 bases in between. This table comes from immunoSEQ multiplex PCR, and its TCRdb copy is limited to in-frame clones, with some not included. Of over 50,000 clones in the sample, around 83% were seen once. Sequencing used CD4+ or CD8+ T cells sorted from blood, obtained in a trial of the OX40 agonist ivuxolimab. The TCR comes from an adult with an advanced solid tumor such as melanoma, head and neck, liver or kidney cancer. The genes are TRBV15 and TRBJ2-7; tentatively, D is TRBD1 (6 bases). The CDR3 region is CATSRGGRGLEQYF. DNA of the CDR3: TGTGCCACCAGCAGAGGAGGCAGGGGCTTAGAGCAGTACTTC. The full variable domain, completed using reference TRBV15 and TRBJ2-7, is DAMVIQNPRYQVTQFGKPVTLSCSQTLNHNVMYWYQQKSSQAPKLLFHYYDKDFNNEADTPDNFQSRRPNTSFCFLDIRSPGLGDTAMYLCATSRGGRGLEQYFGPGTRLTVT.